Included here is one T cell receptor beta chain sequence, with context. These data originate in a study of beta chain features in type 1 diabetes. Overall study: When patients were set against healthy donors, age, gender and cell yields were similar.

Expressed TCRB transcripts got sequenced, as all isolated RNA was reverse transcribed. Profiling relied on immunoSEQ multiplex PCR, and the TCRdb table lists in-frame clones only, not all of them. Of more than 350,000 clones in the sample, approximately 10% were seen once. One heparinised draw, averaging roughly 0.12 L, was taken per donor. What was sequenced was naive CD4+ T cells from blood. The sequence was obtained from a woman aged 18-30 years in good health.

The CDR3: CASSLVGTGGVEQFF. The CDR3 coding sequence is TGTGCCAGCAGCTTGGTTGGGACAGGGGGCGTTGAGCAGTTCTTC. This chain links TRBV5-6 with TRBJ2-1; 12 positions match TRBD1. This CDR3 has 15 amino acids. Germline assignment: CDR1 SGHDT and CDR2 YYEEEE. V shed 0 bases, J shed 9 bases, and the junction held 4 bases outside the gene matches.